The entry below gives a single TCR beta chain sequence along with its context. This entry belongs to a study of cytomegalovirus exposure and HLA in healthy donors. The germline gives CDR1 SGHTA, CDR2 FQGNSA. This CDR3 is 19 amino acids long. Trimming took 5 bases from V and 4 from J; bases not matched to a gene: 18. The PCR employed 60 Vbeta primers together with 13 Jbeta primers. Data came from immunoSEQ multiplex PCR; TCRdb stores just in-frame clones and leaves some out. The listing contains around 130,000 clones. Sequences were obtained from PBMCs. This receptor was identified in a woman aged 60 to 75 in good health and CMV-seronegative. This rearrangement joins TRBV7-2 to TRBJ1-2; TRBD1 matches at 11 bases. CDR3 region: CASSRVPPTGTGGGYGYTF. Here the CDR3 DNA reads TGTGCCAGCAGCCGGGTTCCCCCTACCGGGACAGGGGGAGGCTATGGCTACACCTTC. The complete variable domain, with remaining parts taken from reference TRBV7-2 and TRBJ1-2, reads GAGVSQSPSNKVTEKGKDVELRCDPISGHTALYWYRQSLGQGLEFLIYFQGNSAPDKSGLPSDRFSAERTGGSVSTLTIQRTQQEDSAVYLCASSRVPPTGTGGGYGYTFGSGTRLTVV.